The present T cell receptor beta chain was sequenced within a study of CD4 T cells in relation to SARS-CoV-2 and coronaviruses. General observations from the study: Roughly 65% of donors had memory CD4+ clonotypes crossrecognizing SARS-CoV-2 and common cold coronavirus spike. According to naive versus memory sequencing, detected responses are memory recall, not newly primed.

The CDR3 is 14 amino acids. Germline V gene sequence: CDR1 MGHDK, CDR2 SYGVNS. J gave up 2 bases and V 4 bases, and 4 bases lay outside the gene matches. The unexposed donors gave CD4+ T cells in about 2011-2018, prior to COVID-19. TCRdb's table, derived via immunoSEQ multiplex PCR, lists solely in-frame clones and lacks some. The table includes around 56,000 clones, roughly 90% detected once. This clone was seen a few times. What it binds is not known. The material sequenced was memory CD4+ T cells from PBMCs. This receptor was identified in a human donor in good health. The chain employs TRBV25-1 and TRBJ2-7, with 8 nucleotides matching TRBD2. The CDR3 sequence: CASSGAGGTYEQYF. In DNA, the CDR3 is TGTGCCAGCAGTGGGGCGGGGGGAACCTACGAGCAGTACTTC.